The 27 T cell receptor beta chains presented below share a single source sample, sequenced in a study of control samples from healthy donors and cancer patients. Sequencing was performed with immunoSEQ multiplex PCR; in TCRdb, only in-frame clones are kept and a portion is missing. The top ten clones hold 1.3% to 1.5% of a sample with around 190,000 clones, around 89% of them seen once. The sample comprised blood. These receptor sequences come from a woman in her 50s in good health.

The chain employs TRBV29-1 and TRBJ2-7; 10 bases line up with TRBD1. The length of the CDR3 is 11 residues. CDR1 and CDR2 (germline): SQVTM, ANQGSEA. J was trimmed by 6 bases and V by 4 bases; bases with no gene match: 0. CDR3 nucleotides: TGCAGCGTTGGGGACAGGGGCGAGCAGTACTTC. Its translation: CSVGDRGEQYF.

The chain couples TRBV7-9 to TRBJ1-1, with no clear D. The V end lost 0 bases, the J end lost 6 bases, and 14 bases lay between the germline ends. CDR1 and CDR2 from the germline V gene are SEHNR and FQNEAQ (reference sequence). This CDR3 comprises 15 residues. CDR3 loop: CASSLALGGMAEAFF. Here the CDR3 DNA reads TGTGCCAGCAGCTTAGCGCTGGGAGGGATGGCTGAAGCTTTCTTT.

This sequence joins TRBV28 and TRBJ2-7; no firm D call. Germline V gene data show CDR1 as MDHEN and CDR2 as SYDVKM. CDR3 length: 11 residues. Between the trimmed V and J ends, which lost 2 bases and 2 bases, there was a span of 1 base. The CDR3 DNA reads as TGTGCCAGCAGTTTAACCTACGAGCAGTACTTC. Translated: CASSLTYEQYF.

The CDR3 DNA follows: TGCGCCAGCAGCTTGGCCGTCAGACCGGGGCTTAACACCGGGGAGCTGTTTTTT. It specifies CASSLAVRPGLNTGELFF. The rearrangement links TRBV5-1 to TRBJ2-2; D could derive from TRBD1 or TRBD2 (5 bases each). V shed 0 bases and J shed 2 bases, with 17 bases lying between them. In germline, CDR1 is SGHRS, CDR2 YFSETQ. This CDR3 has 18 residues. Together with reference TRBV5-1 and TRBJ2-2, the CDR3 gives the full variable domain: KAGVTQTPRYLIKTRGQQVTLSCSPISGHRSVSWYQQTPGQGLQFLFEYFSETQRNKGNFPGRFSGRQFSNSRSEMNVSTLELGDSALYLCASSLAVRPGLNTGELFFGEGSRLTVL.

This clone was detected only once. The chain combines TRBV12-5 with TRBJ2-2; 8 positions agree with TRBD2. This CDR3 region has 17 residues. Germline V lookup: CDR1 LGHNT, CDR2 FRNRAP. V gave up 3 bases and J gave up 3 bases; unmatched junction bases: 9. The CDR3, as DNA: TGTGCTAGTGGTTTCTTCCAAAGCGGGGGAGACACCGGGGAGCTGTTTTTT. It yields the protein CASGFFQSGGDTGELFF. The full variable domain, completed using reference TRBV12-5 and TRBJ2-2, is DARVTQTPRHKVTEMGQEVTMRCQPILGHNTVFWYRQTMMQGLELLAYFRNRAPLDDSGMPKDRFSAEMPDATLATLKIQPSEPRDSAVYFCASGFFQSGGDTGELFFGEGSRLTVL.

The chain recombines TRBV19 with TRBJ1-1; 7 bases line up with TRBD1. The CDR3 is 13 residues long. Germline V gene data show CDR1 as LNHDA and CDR2 as SQIVND (reference sequence). V shed 6 bases and J 5 bases; nucleotides not matched to a gene: 6. The CDR3 DNA is TGTGCCAGTAGGAACAGGGGTGGGACTGAAGCTTTCTTT. This gives the protein CASRNRGGTEAFF.

The rearrangement joins TRBV7-3 to TRBJ2-3; no definite D call. The V gene's germline CDR1 is SGHTA and CDR2 FQGTGA. The CDR3 sequence is 14 residues long. Trimming cost V 5 bases and J 4 bases, with 13 bases left between them. CDR3 sequence: CASSLTLTADTQYF. The DNA for the CDR3 is TGTGCCAGCAGCCTTACCCTTACTGCAGATACGCAGTATTTT.

V is TRBV19 and J is TRBJ2-5; a weak D match, TRBD1 (5 bases). The germline V gene encodes CDR1 LNHDA and CDR2 SQIVND (reference sequence). Trimming cost V 3 bases and J 5 bases, with 10 bases left between them. The CDR3 consists of 13 residues. CDR3 amino acids: CASSIDSGETQYF. The CDR3 bases are TGTGCCAGTAGTATTGACAGTGGGGAGACCCAGTACTTC. The whole variable domain, remainder taken from reference TRBV19 and TRBJ2-5, is DGGITQSPKYLFRKEGQNVTLSCEQNLNHDAMYWYRQDPGQGLRLIYYSQIVNDFQKGDIAEGYSVSREKKESFPLTVTSAQKNPTAFYLCASSIDSGETQYFGPGTRLLVL.

A remark on this clone: Other DNA sequences from this sample encode an identical CDR3 as well. The V and J genes are TRBV20-1 and TRBJ2-7; D is uncertain. Trimming left V 1 base short and J 4 bases short, with 5 bases between. Germline values: CDR1 DFQATT, CDR2 SNEGSKA (reference sequence). CDR3 length: 11 residues. The CDR3 DNA is TGCAGTGCTAGAGGTTCGTACGAGCAGTACTTC. Its protein is CSARGSYEQYF.

The chain employs TRBV19 and TRBJ1-5; D remains unclear. V dropped 0 bases and J dropped 7 bases, with 7 bases sitting between them. This CDR3 region has 13 residues. From germline, CDR1 is LNHDA and CDR2 SQIVND (reference sequence). CDR3 protein: CASSIDKGQPQHF. The CDR3 DNA is TGTGCCAGTAGTATAGATAAGGGACAGCCCCAGCATTTT. The variable domain in full, completed from reference TRBV19 and TRBJ1-5, reads DGGITQSPKYLFRKEGQNVTLSCEQNLNHDAMYWYRQDPGQGLRLIYYSQIVNDFQKGDIAEGYSVSREKKESFPLTVTSAQKNPTAFYLCASSIDKGQPQHFGDGTRLSIL.

This clone was observed a few times. This rearrangement joins TRBV5-4 to TRBJ1-1; weak D call: TRBD1 (5 bases). The V and J ends lost 4 bases and 1 base respectively, with 5 bases between them. The CDR3 is 12 amino acids. Germline V gene lookup returns CDR1 SGHNT and CDR2 YYREEE (reference sequence). CDR3 loop: CASSTGNTEAFF. The CDR3 coding sequence is TGTGCCAGCAGCACAGGGAACACTGAAGCTTTCTTT.

The gene calls are TRBV7-9 and TRBJ1-1, with a tentative D call TRBD1 (6 bases). Germline CDR1 SEHNR, CDR2 FQNEAQ (reference sequence). Trimming pared 5 bases from V and 4 bases from J, leaving 29 bases between. The CDR3 length is 19 residues. The CDR3: CASSPIIFNRQVMGTEAFF. As DNA, the CDR3 is TGTGCCAGCAGCCCTATCATCTTTAATAGACAGGTCATGGGCACTGAAGCTTTCTTT. Full variable domain (rest looked up from reference TRBV7-9 and TRBJ1-1): DTGVSQNPRHKITKRGQNVTFRCDPISEHNRLYWYRQTLGQGPEFLTYFQNEAQLEKSRLLSDRFSAERPKGSFSTLEIQRTEQGDSAMYLCASSPIIFNRQVMGTEAFFGQGTRLTVV.

The gene calls are TRBV30 and TRBJ2-5; the D call may be TRBD1 or TRBD2 (7 bases each). Germline loops: CDR1 GTSNPN, CDR2 SVGIG (reference sequence). CDR3 length: 11 residues. V was shortened by 5 bases and J by 5 bases, with 9 bases between the two germline ends. The CDR3 sequence: CAWQGGETQYF. As DNA, the CDR3 is TGTGCCTGGCAGGGGGGGGAGACCCAGTACTTC.

This clone appeared a single time. The V gene is TRBV3-1 (or the pseudogene TRBV3-2), the J gene TRBJ1-4; D perhaps matches TRBD1 (5 bases). The V end lost 0 bases, the J end lost 10 bases, and 6 bases lay between the germline ends. Germline V gives CDR1 LGHDT, CDR2 YNNKEL (reference sequence). This CDR3 has 12 amino acids. CDR3 DNA: TGTGCCAGCAGCCAAGATCAGGGAAAACTGTTTTTT. Protein product: CASSQDQGKLFF.

The chain combines TRBV7-2 with TRBJ2-5, with D possibly being TRBD1 or TRBD2 (6 bases each). The CDR3 totals 12 residues. Germline V gene lookup returns CDR1 SGHTA and CDR2 FQGNSA. Trimming cost V 5 bases and J 12 bases, with 16 bases left between them. The CDR3 reads CASSETGAAEYF. The CDR3 DNA reads TGTGCCAGCAGCGAAACGGGGGCCGCGGAGTACTTC.

This clone was recorded only once. The genes are TRBV19 and TRBJ1-2; 7 bases align to TRBD1. Germline V gene data show CDR1 as LNHDA and CDR2 as SQIVND (reference sequence). With V trimmed by 8 bases and J by 2 bases, 8 bases remained unmatched. This CDR3 is 14 amino acids long. The CDR3 sequence is CASGTETLNYGYTF. For the CDR3, the DNA is TGTGCCAGTGGGACAGAAACCTTGAACTATGGCTACACCTTC.

The genes are TRBV9 and TRBJ1-2; TRBD1 matches at 11 bases. Trimming cost V 4 bases and J 4 bases; bases outside gene matches: 6. The CDR3 covers 15 residues. CDR1 SGDLS and CDR2 YYNGEE come from the germline V gene. Here the CDR3 DNA reads TGTGCCAGCAGCCGGACAGGGGGCGAGGCCTATGGCTACACCTTC. Amino acid sequence: CASSRTGGEAYGYTF.

The chain employs TRBV27 and TRBJ2-1, with unresolved D. V dropped 6 bases and J dropped 7 bases, with 16 bases sitting between them. The CDR3 covers 14 residues. The germline gives CDR1 MNHEY, CDR2 SMNVEV (reference sequence). The CDR3 sequence: CASSFDTLGNEQFF. CDR3 bases: TGTGCCAGCAGCTTCGACACTTTGGGGAATGAGCAGTTCTTC.

The rearrangement links TRBV7-9 to TRBJ2-1, with D possibly matching TRBD1 (6 bases). This CDR3 comprises 13 residues. With 4 bases removed from V and 6 bases from J, the gap between germline ends came to 10 bases. Germline V gene sequence: CDR1 SEHNR, CDR2 FQNEAQ (reference sequence). Here the CDR3 DNA reads TGTGCCAGCAGCTCCACAGGGTTCAATGAGCAGTTCTTC. Its protein is CASSSTGFNEQFF. Supplemented by reference TRBV7-9 and TRBJ2-1, the full variable domain reads DTGVSQNPRHKITKRGQNVTFRCDPISEHNRLYWYRQTLGQGPEFLTYFQNEAQLEKSRLLSDRFSAERPKGSFSTLEIQRTEQGDSAMYLCASSSTGFNEQFFGPGTRLTVL.

The chain has TRBV28 and TRBJ1-6; D unclear. CDR1 is MDHEN and CDR2 is SYDVKM in the germline V gene. This CDR3 has 12 amino acids. V was trimmed by 3 bases and J by 11 bases, leaving 8 bases between them. CDR3 sequence: CASSLASAPLHF. CDR3 DNA: TGTGCCAGCAGTTTGGCGTCAGCACCCCTCCACTTT.

The rearrangement uses TRBV7-2 and TRBJ1-1; no clear D. The CDR3 is 13 residues long. V dropped 5 bases and J dropped 1 base, with 8 bases sitting between them. Germline V gene sequence: CDR1 SGHTA, CDR2 FQGNSA. CDR3 amino acids: CASSVRQNTEAFF. DNA of the CDR3: TGTGCCAGCAGCGTAAGACAGAACACTGAAGCTTTCTTT.

In its sample, this clone was seen once. The CDR3 loop is CASTAPGTGLYGYTF. CDR3 nucleotides: TGTGCCAGTACCGCCCCCGGGACAGGCCTCTATGGCTACACCTTC. The genes are TRBV19 and TRBJ1-2; TRBD1 matches at 8 bases. V lost 7 bases, J lost 4 bases, and 11 bases stayed unmatched. The CDR3 is 15 residues long. From germline, CDR1 is LNHDA and CDR2 SQIVND (reference sequence).

The chain carries TRBV5-4 and TRBJ2-7, with TRBD2 identical over 7 bases. This CDR3 spans 16 amino acids. Germline V gene data show CDR1 as SGHNT and CDR2 as YYREEE (reference sequence). The V segment lost 0 bases and the J segment 1 base; nucleotides outside the gene matches: 7. In DNA, the CDR3 is TGTGCCAGCAGCTTGGGAGGGGCTAGCGGTTCCTACGAGCAGTACTTC. The encoded protein is CASSLGGASGSYEQYF.

This clone has only a few counts. The rearrangement uses TRBV5-1 and TRBJ2-2, with 7 bases that match TRBD2. This CDR3 region has 16 residues. Looked up from germline, CDR1 is SGHRS and CDR2 is YFSETQ. J gave up 4 bases and V 4 bases, and 10 bases lay outside the gene matches. The CDR3 loop reads CASSPGAAGLTGELFF. CDR3 sequence (DNA): TGCGCCAGCAGCCCCGGGGCAGCGGGGCTCACCGGGGAGCTGTTTTTT. Combining the CDR3 with reference TRBV5-1 and TRBJ2-2 gives the whole variable domain KAGVTQTPRYLIKTRGQQVTLSCSPISGHRSVSWYQQTPGQGLQFLFEYFSETQRNKGNFPGRFSGRQFSNSRSEMNVSTLELGDSALYLCASSPGAAGLTGELFFGEGSRLTVL.

The chain is built from TRBV27 and TRBJ2-1; tentatively, D is TRBD2 (5 bases). CDR1 and CDR2 (germline): MNHEY, SMNVEV (reference sequence). Trimming shortened V by 6 bases and J by 7 bases, and 16 bases separated the two germline ends. The CDR3 runs 14 residues. This CDR3 reads CASRNGLSGNEQFF. Written as DNA, the CDR3 is TGTGCCAGCAGGAACGGACTTTCGGGGAATGAGCAGTTCTTC.

The V and J genes are TRBV3-1 (or the pseudogene TRBV3-2) and TRBJ1-1; weak D call: TRBD1 (6 bases). There are 12 residues in the CDR3. Trimming removed 4 bases from V and 10 bases from J, with 13 bases in between. CDR1 is LGHDT, CDR2 YNNKEL, per germline (reference sequence). DNA of the CDR3: TGTGCCAGCAGCCCAGGGGAGCTGCGAGCTTTCTTT. Translating it yields CASSPGELRAFF.

The chain joins TRBV18 to TRBJ1-5, with D uncertain. The V end lost 3 bases, the J end lost 5 bases, and 8 bases lay between the germline ends. The CDR3 extends over 13 amino acids. The germline gives CDR1 KGHSH, CDR2 LQKENI. CDR3 protein: CASSPGWDQPQHF. Here the CDR3 DNA reads TGTGCCAGCTCACCGGGTTGGGATCAGCCCCAGCATTTT.